This T cell receptor (beta chain) was sequenced for a study of OX40 agonist ivuxolimab in advanced cancers. A remark on this clone: Its antigen is not known.

Samples of blood were obtained at baseline, on cycle 4 day 1, and on cycle 7 day 1. The CDR3 is 17 amino acids. V was clipped by 2 bases and J by 8 bases; unmatched bases: 13. CDR1 and CDR2 (germline): LNHDA, SQIVND (reference sequence). TCRdb keeps only in-frame clones here, not all; method: immunoSEQ multiplex PCR. The sample has 54,000 or so clones, around 82% seen once; the top ten hold roughly 2%. Notes on the study in general: Antigen specificity of clonally expanded peripheral T cells was not established.

The sequencing used CD4+ or CD8+ T cells sorted from blood, collected in a trial of the OX40 agonist ivuxolimab. This clonotype originated in an adult with an advanced solid tumor such as melanoma, head and neck, liver or kidney cancer. The chain joins TRBV19 to TRBJ2-1, with TRBD2 identical over 9 bases. CDR3: CASSIRSVAGDGYEQFF. The DNA of the CDR3 is TGTGCCAGTAGTATAAGGTCGGTAGCGGGAGACGGTTATGAGCAGTTCTTC.